The clone carrying this T cell receptor beta chain was observed many times. What was amplified from RNA transcripts were TCR beta CDR3 regions. During a first-round RT-PCR of the TCR CDR3, the HTBI primer set was used. Each CDR3 protein is one row after TCRdb ran MiXCR on the multiplex PCR reads. This table has over 350,000 distinct CDR3 sequences, under 20% appearing once. These data come from a study of T cells in Graves' hyperthyroidism and ophthalmopathy. Germline V lookup: CDR1 MDHEN, CDR2 SYDVKM. Trimming cost V 5 bases and J 6 bases, with 11 bases left between them. This CDR3 spans 13 amino acids. Each person with ophthalmopathy scored at least 3 on the Clinical Activity Score, reached NOSPECS grade 4 or higher, and had been ill under 3 months.

The sequence was obtained from a man between 18 and 35 years old with Graves' ophthalmopathy. The chain is built from TRBV28 and TRBJ1-5, with no clear D. Sequenced: blood. The CDR3 region has the DNA TGTGCCAGCAGTGGACCTGGGAGTCAGCCCCAGCATTTT. It yields the protein CASSGPGSQPQHF.